Listed here are 24 T cell receptor beta chains from one sample, sequenced in a study of cytomegalovirus exposure and HLA in healthy donors. Use of 60 Vbeta and 13 Jbeta primers characterized the PCR. Assay used: immunoSEQ multiplex PCR; TCRdb lists only in-frame clones, some missing. This sample carries 100,000 to 150,000 clones, roughly 79% of them seen once, and the ten largest clones take 1.8%. Sequences were obtained from PBMCs. These receptor sequences come from a woman in her forties or fifties in good health and CMV-seronegative.

This rearrangement joins TRBV11-1 to TRBJ2-3; 16 bases are shared with TRBD2. The CDR3 spans 19 residues. V dropped 1 base and J dropped 2; count of bases not matched to a gene: 6. From germline, CDR1 is SGHAT and CDR2 FQDESV (reference sequence). CDR3 protein: CASSLEGTSGRVYTDTQYF. The CDR3 nucleotides read TGTGCCAGCAGCTTAGAGGGGACTAGCGGGAGGGTTTACACAGATACGCAGTATTTT.

V usage is TRBV19 and J usage is TRBJ1-1, with 8 bases that match TRBD1. Trimming removed 7 bases from V and 5 bases from J; junction bases left unmatched: 15. CDR1 is LNHDA, CDR2 SQIVND, per germline (reference sequence). CDR3 length: 16 amino acids. The CDR3 protein is CASTRGQGVLETEAFF. The DNA for the CDR3 is TGTGCCAGTACCCGAGGACAGGGCGTCTTGGAGACTGAAGCTTTCTTT.

The sample holds a few counts of this clone. The chain has TRBV27 and TRBJ1-5; 10 positions agree with TRBD1. The CDR3 consists of 16 residues. Germline V gene lookup returns CDR1 MNHEY and CDR2 SMNVEV (reference sequence). Trimming at V came to 2 bases and at J to 3 bases, leaving 4 bases not matched to a gene. CDR3 nucleotides: TGTGCCAGCAGTTTAGCCGGGACAGGGGACAATCAGCCCCAGCATTTT. This sequence encodes CASSLAGTGDNQPQHF.

The genes are TRBV4-3 and TRBJ1-1; 7 bases are shared with TRBD1. Looked up from germline, CDR1 is LGHNA and CDR2 is YSLEER. Trimming at V came to 4 bases and at J to 8 bases, leaving 7 bases not matched to a gene. CDR3 length equals 13 residues. CDR3 in amino acids: CASSLIRGREAFF. Here the CDR3 DNA reads TGCGCCAGCAGCCTTATAAGGGGGCGAGAAGCTTTCTTT.

The CDR3 protein is CASSPGQGQPQHF. The CDR3 DNA follows: TGTGCCAGCAGCCCCGGACAGGGCCAGCCCCAGCATTTT. The chain carries TRBV11-1 and TRBJ1-5, with TRBD1 matching 8 bases. This CDR3 has 13 amino acids. Germline V gene sequence: CDR1 SGHAT, CDR2 FQDESV (reference sequence). V lost 5 bases, J lost 7 bases, and 4 bases stayed unmatched.

The table lists this clone with a few counts. The V and J genes are TRBV5-6 and TRBJ1-5; 12 nucleotides align to TRBD1. This CDR3 spans 13 amino acids. V lost 7 bases to trimming and J lost 5 bases; unmatched junction nucleotides: 1. Germline V gives CDR1 SGHDT, CDR2 YYEEEE. The chain's CDR3 is CASGTGGYQPQHF. The CDR3 DNA reads TGTGCCAGCGGGACAGGGGGCTATCAGCCCCAGCATTTT.

The CDR3 sequence: CASSPTNYGYTF. For the CDR3, the DNA is TGTGCCAGCAGCCCAACTAACTATGGCTACACCTTC. This rearrangement joins TRBV7-2 to TRBJ1-2; no clear D gene. Looked up from germline, CDR1 is SGHTA and CDR2 is FQGNSA. Trimming took 5 bases from V and 0 from J, leaving 4 bases between them. The CDR3 sequence is 12 residues long.

The V and J genes are TRBV7-9 and TRBJ1-2; the match to TRBD1 covers 7 bases. This CDR3 is 14 amino acids long. Germline lookup yields CDR1 SEHNR and CDR2 FQNEAQ (reference sequence). V lost 5 bases to trimming and J lost 5 bases; unmatched junction nucleotides: 8. The DNA of the CDR3 is TGTGCCAGCAGCCACCAGAGACAGGGTTATGGCTACACCTTC. This gives the protein CASSHQRQGYGYTF.

J is TRBJ2-1 and V is TRBV10-3; weak D call: TRBD2 (6 bases). The length of the CDR3 is 14 residues. The germline V gene encodes CDR1 ENHRY and CDR2 SYGVKD. V dropped 4 bases and J dropped 8 bases, with 15 bases sitting between them. Here the CDR3 reads CAISGPQTSHEQFF. The CDR3 nucleotides are TGTGCCATCAGTGGCCCCCAGACTAGTCATGAGCAGTTCTTC.

A few counts support this clone. V is TRBV11-2 and J is TRBJ1-6, with D possibly TRBD1 on 6 matching bases. Trimming took off 6 bases at V and 8 bases at J, with 14 bases between the two ends. This CDR3 is built from 14 residues. Germline-derived CDR1 and CDR2 are SGHAT and FQNNGV. The CDR3 loop is CASSWGGRDSPLHF. CDR3 coding DNA: TGTGCCAGCAGTTGGGGGGGCCGAGATTCACCCCTCCACTTT.

The CDR3 region is CASSLTLPGQDEQYF. CDR3 coding DNA: TGTGCCAGCAGCTTAACTCTTCCGGGACAGGACGAGCAGTACTTC. The chain joins TRBV7-9 to TRBJ2-7, with 8 bases aligning to TRBD1. Germline CDR1 SEHNR, CDR2 FQNEAQ (reference sequence). The CDR3 spans 15 residues. Losses at the gene ends were 2 bases for V and 5 bases for J; bases not matched to a gene: 8.

V gene TRBV5-6 combines with J gene TRBJ1-5; TRBD1 might be the D (6 bases). The CDR3 runs to 13 residues. The germline V gene encodes CDR1 SGHDT and CDR2 YYEEEE. Deletions cut 5 bases from V and 6 bases from J, with 12 bases between. The CDR3 loop is CASSNRVSQPQHF. CDR3 coding DNA: TGTGCCAGCAGTAACAGGGTTAGTCAGCCCCAGCATTTT.

This clone was seen more than once but under ten times. V gene TRBV2 combines with J gene TRBJ1-1; 11 bases are shared with TRBD1. The CDR3 is 16 amino acids. Germline-derived CDR1 and CDR2 are SNHLY and FYNNEI. J gave up 6 bases and V 5 bases, and 11 bases lay outside the gene matches. In DNA, the CDR3 is TGTGCCAGCAGTCGGACAGGGGGCTCCCGTTTAGCTGAAGCTTTCTTT. The encoded protein is CASSRTGGSRLAEAFF.

The chain recombines TRBV9 with TRBJ1-2, with 7 bases fitting TRBD1. The germline V gene has CDR1 SGDLS and CDR2 YYNGEE. There are 13 residues in the CDR3. Germline trimming cut 1 base from V and 7 bases from J; bases unmatched to any gene: 4. The CDR3 sequence is CASSVRGRSGYTF. CDR3 sequence (DNA): TGTGCCAGCAGCGTAAGGGGGCGGAGTGGCTACACCTTC.

V is TRBV13 and J is TRBJ2-3; D tentatively fits TRBD1 or TRBD2 (5 bases each). CDR1 and CDR2 (germline): PRHDT, FYEKMQ (reference sequence). The ends were cut back, 4 bases at V and 3 bases at J, with 11 bases in the middle. CDR3 size: 14 residues. The CDR3 loop is CASSSGRRTDTQYF. As DNA, the CDR3 is TGTGCCAGCAGCTCAGGGCGGAGGACAGATACGCAGTATTTT.

V usage is TRBV19 and J usage is TRBJ1-3, with 9 bases aligning to TRBD1. Trimming at V came to 5 bases and at J to 7 bases, leaving 6 bases not matched to a gene. The CDR3 runs 14 residues. CDR1 is LNHDA, CDR2 SQIVND, per germline (reference sequence). The CDR3: CASSLGTGTNTIYF. The CDR3 nucleotides are TGTGCCAGTAGTCTTGGGACAGGGACCAACACCATATATTTT. Based on the CDR3 plus reference TRBV19 and TRBJ1-3, the full variable domain is DGGITQSPKYLFRKEGQNVTLSCEQNLNHDAMYWYRQDPGQGLRLIYYSQIVNDFQKGDIAEGYSVSREKKESFPLTVTSAQKNPTAFYLCASSLGTGTNTIYFGEGSWLTVV.

The genes are TRBV7-8 and TRBJ1-2; D is uncertain. The V gene lost 3 bases and the J gene lost 2 bases, with 13 bases spanning the gap. Germline V lookup: CDR1 SGHVS, CDR2 FQNEAQ. The CDR3 covers 15 residues. The CDR3 bases are TGTGCCAGCAGCTTTTTAACAGTCGCGAACTATGGCTACACCTTC. This sequence encodes CASSFLTVANYGYTF. Drawing the rest from reference TRBV7-8 and TRBJ1-2, the complete variable domain is GAGVSQSPRYKVAKRGQDVALRCDPISGHVSLFWYQQALGQGPEFLTYFQNEAQLDKSGLPSDRFFAERPEGSVSTLKIQRTQQEDSAVYLCASSFLTVANYGYTFGSGTRLTVV.

The chain recombines TRBV5-1 with TRBJ2-7; no clear D gene. Per germline, CDR1 SGHRS and CDR2 YFSETQ. V was trimmed by 4 bases and J by 2 bases, leaving 13 bases between them. This CDR3 spans 14 amino acids. The CDR3 nucleotides are TGCGCCAGCAGCCCCAGGCAGGCAGCCTACGAGCAGTACTTC. Its translation is CASSPRQAAYEQYF.

About this clone: The junction departs from germline at one end; a sequencing error may be responsible. This chain uses TRBV7-7 with TRBJ1-2; a possible D gene is TRBD1 (5 bases). This CDR3 region has 15 residues. Germline V CDR1 and CDR2: SSHAT, FNYEAQ (reference sequence). In DNA, the CDR3 is TGTGCTAGCAGCGCCCATCGGGGGAAAGTCTATGGCTACACCTTC. Encoded protein: CASSAHRGKVYGYTF.

This clone was seen more than once but under ten times. V is TRBV29-1 and J is TRBJ1-1, with 10 bases fitting TRBD1. J lost 4 bases, V lost 7 bases, and 0 bases had no gene match. Germline CDR1 is SQVTM and CDR2 is ANQGSEA. CDR3 length: 11 amino acids. Here the CDR3 DNA reads TGCAGCGGGACAGGGGGCACTGAAGCTTTCTTT. This sequence encodes CSGTGGTEAFF.

The rearrangement links TRBV30 to TRBJ2-7; D possibly corresponds to TRBD1 (6 bases). The CDR3 is made up of 13 amino acids. Germline V gene sequence: CDR1 GTSNPN, CDR2 SVGIG (reference sequence). The V end lost 5 bases, the J end lost 0 bases, and 11 bases lay between the germline ends. The CDR3 bases are TGTGCCTGGGTTCGGGACAACTCCTACGAGCAGTACTTC. Amino acid sequence: CAWVRDNSYEQYF.

The V gene is TRBV11-3, the J gene TRBJ2-7; D is possibly TRBD1 (6 bases). V shed 0 bases and J shed 5 bases, with 8 bases lying between them. Germline V gene data show CDR1 as SGHNT and CDR2 as YENEEA. The CDR3 sequence is 13 residues long. CDR3 loop: CASSLDQGNEQYV. The DNA for the CDR3 is TGTGCCAGCAGCTTAGATCAGGGGAACGAGCAGTACGTC.

Comment on this clone: The same CDR3 is also encoded by other DNA sequences in this sample. The genes are TRBV7-9 and TRBJ1-1; D is unresolved. This CDR3 comprises 13 residues. V was cut by 4 bases and J by 0 bases, with 6 bases left in between. CDR1 is SEHNR, CDR2 FQNEAQ, per germline (reference sequence). CDR3 sequence reads: CASSSTLNTEAFF. In DNA, the CDR3 is TGTGCCAGCAGCTCGACACTGAACACTGAAGCTTTCTTT.

The chain combines TRBV7-8 with TRBJ1-5, with D uncertain. V was shortened by 4 bases and J by 3 bases, with 7 bases between the two germline ends. The CDR3 is 13 residues long. CDR1 is SGHVS, CDR2 FQNEAQ, per germline. The CDR3 nucleotides are TGTGCCAGCAGCTCGGGTTACAATCAGCCCCAGCATTTT. Protein: CASSSGYNQPQHF.